The next 8 T cell receptor beta chains were all read from a single sample in a study of graft-versus-host responses after intestinal transplantation. TCRdb's copy holds only in-frame clones and misses some; the assay was immunoSEQ multiplex PCR. The data hold 20,000 to 25,000 clones, with nearly 90% observed a single time. The sample in question was PBMCs, obtained roughly 65 days after intestinal transplantation. The receptors were sampled from a human patient who received an intestinal transplant, so some T cells may come from the graft donor.

The CDR3 region has the DNA TGTGCCAGCAGTTCTGGCGGGACTAGGTACTTC. This translates into CASSSGGTRYF. The chain recombines TRBV6-6 with TRBJ2-5, with 8 bases identical to TRBD2. The CDR3 has 11 residues. Trimming at V came to 4 bases and at J to 13 bases, leaving 5 bases not matched to a gene. Germline values: CDR1 MNHNY, CDR2 SVGAGI (reference sequence).

This chain joins TRBV4-3 and TRBJ2-5, with D possibly TRBD2 on 5 matching bases. Germline lookup yields CDR1 LGHNA and CDR2 YSLEER. This CDR3 has 15 residues. V dropped 0 bases and J dropped 5 bases, with 13 bases sitting between them. The DNA for the CDR3 is TGCGCCAGCAGCCAAGATGTAGGGAGCCGTGAGACCCAGTACTTC. This gives the protein CASSQDVGSRETQYF.

The chain recombines TRBV7-9 with TRBJ2-7; D perhaps matches TRBD2 (5 bases). Germline V gene lookup returns CDR1 SEHNR and CDR2 FQNEAQ (reference sequence). Trimming removed 6 bases from V and 0 bases from J, with 9 bases in between. This CDR3 is 13 amino acids long. The CDR3: CASSAEVSYEQYF. CDR3 nucleotides: TGTGCCAGCAGTGCGGAGGTCTCCTACGAGCAGTACTTC. The whole variable domain, filled in from reference TRBV7-9 and TRBJ2-7, reads DTGVSQNPRHKITKRGQNVTFRCDPISEHNRLYWYRQTLGQGPEFLTYFQNEAQLEKSRLLSDRFSAERPKGSFSTLEIQRTEQGDSAMYLCASSAEVSYEQYFGPGTRLTVT.

The chain carries TRBV18 and TRBJ1-5; 7 bases line up with TRBD1. CDR1 is KGHSH, CDR2 LQKENI, per germline. This CDR3 is 13 amino acids long. The J segment lost 4 bases and the V segment lost 8 bases, leaving 5 bases of the junction unmatched. The CDR3 DNA follows: TGTGCCAGCGGAGGGACAGCGAATCAGCCCCAGCATTTT. Translating gives CASGGTANQPQHF.

The CDR3 region is CASSQDPGAGGQYF. The CDR3 bases are TGCGCCAGCAGCCAGGACCCAGGGGCCGGGGGGCAGTACTTC. The chain uses TRBV4-1 and TRBJ2-7, with D perhaps given as TRBD1 or TRBD2 (6 bases each). V was trimmed by 3 bases and J by 9 bases, leaving 18 bases between them. The length of the CDR3 is 14 residues. The germline V gene encodes CDR1 MGHRA and CDR2 YSYEKL.

The chain couples TRBV7-9 to TRBJ1-2; 9 positions match TRBD1. After removal of 4 bases from V and 4 bases from J, the junction contained 10 bases not matched to a gene. Looked up from germline, CDR1 is SEHNR and CDR2 is FQNEAQ (reference sequence). This CDR3 is built from 16 residues. CDR3 nucleotide sequence: TGTGCCAGCAGCTCCAACCACAGGGGGCGGGGCTATGGCTACACCTTC. This gives the protein CASSSNHRGRGYGYTF.

The chain has TRBV19 and TRBJ2-3; perhaps TRBD1 as D (5 bases). Deletions cut 4 bases from V and 1 base from J, with 12 bases between. The CDR3 runs to 15 residues. The germline CDR1 and CDR2 sequences are LNHDA and SQIVND (reference sequence). CDR3 region: CASSTRTYGTDTQYF. The CDR3 region has the DNA TGTGCCAGTAGTACCCGGACATACGGCACAGATACGCAGTATTTT. Full variable domain (missing parts from reference TRBV19 and TRBJ2-3): DGGITQSPKYLFRKEGQNVTLSCEQNLNHDAMYWYRQDPGQGLRLIYYSQIVNDFQKGDIAEGYSVSREKKESFPLTVTSAQKNPTAFYLCASSTRTYGTDTQYFGPGTRLTVL.

The CDR3 protein is CASRRQGSDTQYF. The CDR3 coding sequence is TGTGCCAGCAGAAGACAGGGTTCAGATACGCAGTATTTT. The V call is TRBV7-9, the J call TRBJ2-3; TRBD1 matches at 7 bases. The length of the CDR3 is 13 residues. Germline-derived CDR1 and CDR2 are SEHNR and FQNEAQ (reference sequence). J was trimmed by 4 bases and V by 6 bases; bases with no gene match: 4. The variable domain in full, with the rest retrieved from reference TRBV7-9 and TRBJ2-3, is DTGVSQNPRHKITKRGQNVTFRCDPISEHNRLYWYRQTLGQGPEFLTYFQNEAQLEKSRLLSDRFSAERPKGSFSTLEIQRTEQGDSAMYLCASRRQGSDTQYFGPGTRLTVL.